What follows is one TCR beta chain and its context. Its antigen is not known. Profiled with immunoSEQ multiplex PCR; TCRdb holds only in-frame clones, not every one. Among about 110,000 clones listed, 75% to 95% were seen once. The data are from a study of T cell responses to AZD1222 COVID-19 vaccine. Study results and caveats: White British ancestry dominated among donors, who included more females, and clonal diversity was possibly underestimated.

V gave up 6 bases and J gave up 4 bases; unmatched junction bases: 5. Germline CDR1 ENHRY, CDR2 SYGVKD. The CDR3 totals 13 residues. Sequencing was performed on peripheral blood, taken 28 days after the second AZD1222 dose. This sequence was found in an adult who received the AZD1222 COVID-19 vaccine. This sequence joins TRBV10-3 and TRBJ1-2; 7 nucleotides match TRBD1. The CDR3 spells CAISGQVAYGYTF. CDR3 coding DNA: TGTGCCATCAGCGGACAGGTAGCCTATGGCTACACCTTC.